These T cell receptor beta chains were read from a single sample in a study of T-cell memory formation after mild COVID-19. TCRdb redid the calling of the 5' RACE reads with MiXCR, one entry per CDR3 protein. This table has around 200,000 distinct CDR3 sequences, around 30% appearing once. Material: PBMCs or a T cell subset sorted from them (not recorded which). The receptors were sampled from an adult woman who had mild COVID-19 (a few samples of this study predate the infection). Cell type and time point are not known. Each CDR3 is given with its conserved first and last residue. Each record gives: D gene, clone size, V gene, J gene, CDR3 DNA, CDR3 protein. A D gene is named only where the DNA matches it firmly. Not every row has a clone size; where given, it reads once, few, many or a size class.

d_gene: -; abundance: -; v_gene: TRBV7-2; j_gene: TRBJ2-2; CDR3nt: TGTGCCAGCAGCTTAGAGCACACCGGGGAGCTGTTTTTT; CDR3aa: CASSLEHTGELFF
d_gene: -; abundance: few; v_gene: TRBV6-5; j_gene: TRBJ2-7; CDR3nt: TGTGCCAGCAGTGGGATGGGAGACCACTACGAGCAGTACTTC; CDR3aa: CASSGMGDHYEQYF
d_gene: -; abundance: -; v_gene: TRBV20-1; j_gene: TRBJ2-1; CDR3nt: TGCAGTGCTAGAAAGTTTATGAATGAGCAGTTCTTC; CDR3aa: CSARKFMNEQFF
d_gene: TRBD2; abundance: -; v_gene: TRBV24-1; j_gene: TRBJ2-2; CDR3nt: TGTGCCACCAGCGGGACTAGCGAGGGCACCGGGGAGCTGTTTTTT; CDR3aa: CATSGTSEGTGELFF
d_gene: TRBD2; abundance: -; v_gene: TRBV2; j_gene: TRBJ2-3; CDR3nt: TGTGCCAGCCGCTCTAGCGGATCTAGCACAGATACGCAGTATTTT; CDR3aa: CASRSSGSSTDTQYF
d_gene: -; abundance: -; v_gene: TRBV6-2/TRBV6-3; j_gene: TRBJ2-3; CDR3nt: TGTGCCAGCAATCGACTAGAATCCAGCACAGATACGCAGTATTTT; CDR3aa: CASNRLESSTDTQYF
d_gene: -; abundance: few; v_gene: TRBV7-8; j_gene: TRBJ2-3; CDR3nt: TGTGCCAGCAGACTAGCACGTTTTTCAGATACGCAGTATTTT; CDR3aa: CASRLARFSDTQYF
d_gene: -; abundance: once; v_gene: TRBV21-1; j_gene: TRBJ1-1; CDR3nt: TGTGCCAGCAGCCCCAGGGGGGCAGGGTATGGGATCACTGAAGCTTTCTTT; CDR3aa: CASSPRGAGYGITEAFF
d_gene: -; abundance: many; v_gene: TRBV25-1; j_gene: TRBJ2-7; CDR3nt: TGTGCCAGCAGTGAAGTTGGGGTCCACGAGCAGTACTTC; CDR3aa: CASSEVGVHEQYF
d_gene: -; abundance: -; v_gene: TRBV25-1; j_gene: TRBJ1-1; CDR3nt: TGTGCCAGCAGTGAATCCCGTCGAGCACTGAACACTGAAGCTTTCTTT; CDR3aa: CASSESRRALNTEAFF
d_gene: -; abundance: few; v_gene: TRBV7-2; j_gene: TRBJ2-4; CDR3nt: TGTGCCAGCATGGGTGTAGCCAAAAACATTCAGTACTTC; CDR3aa: CASMGVAKNIQYF
d_gene: TRBD2; abundance: -; v_gene: TRBV5-6; j_gene: TRBJ2-3; CDR3nt: TGTGCCAGCAGCTCAGTCCGGGGGGGGAGCACAGATACGCAGTATTTT; CDR3aa: CASSSVRGGSTDTQYF
d_gene: TRBD2; abundance: -; v_gene: TRBV12-3/TRBV12-4; j_gene: TRBJ2-1; CDR3nt: TGTGCCAGCAGTTCACGGACTAGCGGCATCTCCTACAATGAGCAGTTCTTC; CDR3aa: CASSSRTSGISYNEQFF
d_gene: -; abundance: -; v_gene: TRBV5-6; j_gene: TRBJ1-1; CDR3nt: TGTGCCAGCGGTGGGAAACCTAACACTGAAGCTTTCTTT; CDR3aa: CASGGKPNTEAFF
d_gene: -; abundance: -; v_gene: TRBV11-2; j_gene: TRBJ2-6; CDR3nt: TGTGCCAGCAGCAAGAGATTAGCCCCTGGGGCCAACGTCCTGACTTTC; CDR3aa: CASSKRLAPGANVLTF
d_gene: TRBD2; abundance: few; v_gene: TRBV7-2; j_gene: TRBJ2-7; CDR3nt: TGTGCCAGCAGCTTGGCCGGGACTAGCGGGGCGTACGAGCAGTACTTC; CDR3aa: CASSLAGTSGAYEQYF
d_gene: -; abundance: -; v_gene: TRBV7-6; j_gene: TRBJ2-7; CDR3nt: TGTGCCAGCAGCCCCCGACACGGATCCTACGAGCAGTACTTC; CDR3aa: CASSPRHGSYEQYF
d_gene: TRBD1; abundance: few; v_gene: TRBV4-3; j_gene: TRBJ2-4; CDR3nt: TGCGCCAGCAGCCAAGAAGGGGGCGACGCCAAAAACATTCAGTACTTC; CDR3aa: CASSQEGGDAKNIQYF
d_gene: TRBD2; abundance: -; v_gene: TRBV5-1; j_gene: TRBJ2-5; CDR3nt: TGCGCCAGCAGCAATACAAGGACTAGCGGGGGGGTTCAGACCCAGTACTTC; CDR3aa: CASSNTRTSGGVQTQYF
d_gene: -; abundance: few; v_gene: TRBV24-1; j_gene: TRBJ2-2; CDR3nt: TGTGCCACCAGTGAGTACGGGAACACCGGGGAGCTGTTTTTT; CDR3aa: CATSEYGNTGELFF
d_gene: -; abundance: few; v_gene: TRBV7-9; j_gene: TRBJ2-3; CDR3nt: TGTGCCAGCAGCCCCCATGCACAGATCGGCGAATGGACAGATACGCAGTATTTT; CDR3aa: CASSPHAQIGEWTDTQYF
d_gene: TRBD2; abundance: -; v_gene: TRBV6-5; j_gene: TRBJ2-5; CDR3nt: TGTGCCAGCAGCGGACTAGCGGGAGATACGACCCAGTACTTC; CDR3aa: CASSGLAGDTTQYF
d_gene: TRBD1; abundance: few; v_gene: TRBV29-1; j_gene: TRBJ2-1; CDR3nt: TGCAGCGTTGGGACAGGGATCAATGAGCAGTTCTTC; CDR3aa: CSVGTGINEQFF
d_gene: -; abundance: -; v_gene: TRBV2; j_gene: TRBJ1-5; CDR3nt: TGTGCCAGCAGTGAAGTGCCTTCGTCGCGGCTGGTCGGGCGCGGGGTTTACAATCAGCCCCAGCATTTT; CDR3aa: CASSEVPSSRLVGRGVYNQPQHF
d_gene: -; abundance: few; v_gene: TRBV5-1; j_gene: TRBJ1-1; CDR3nt: TGCGCCTCCTCACCCGGGACATACACTGAAGCTTTCTTT; CDR3aa: CASSPGTYTEAFF
d_gene: -; abundance: -; v_gene: TRBV19; j_gene: TRBJ2-7; CDR3nt: TGTGCCAGTAGCAATCAGGCAGCCTACGAGCAGTACTTC; CDR3aa: CASSNQAAYEQYF
d_gene: -; abundance: few; v_gene: TRBV29-1; j_gene: TRBJ1-2; CDR3nt: TGCAGCGTTGAAGTCGTCCAAGTTAACTATGGCTACACCTTC; CDR3aa: CSVEVVQVNYGYTF
d_gene: TRBD1; abundance: once; v_gene: TRBV3-1; j_gene: TRBJ1-2; CDR3nt: TGTGCCAGCAGCGGACAGGGCACCGCGGGAGGCTACACCTTC; CDR3aa: CASSGQGTAGGYTF
d_gene: TRBD1; abundance: few; v_gene: TRBV12-3/TRBV12-4; j_gene: TRBJ1-2; CDR3nt: TGTGCCAGCAGTCTTACAGGGGGACCCTATGGCTACACCTTC; CDR3aa: CASSLTGGPYGYTF
d_gene: TRBD2; abundance: -; v_gene: TRBV4-1; j_gene: TRBJ2-1; CDR3nt: TGCGCCAGCAGCCACCGAGGACTAGCGGGAGAAACTGAGCAGTTCTTC; CDR3aa: CASSHRGLAGETEQFF
d_gene: -; abundance: few; v_gene: TRBV5-5; j_gene: TRBJ2-2; CDR3nt: TGTGCCAGCAGCAAAGGGGGGTTTGGCACCGGGGAGCTGTTTTTT; CDR3aa: CASSKGGFGTGELFF
d_gene: TRBD1; abundance: -; v_gene: TRBV28; j_gene: TRBJ2-1; CDR3nt: TGTGCCAGCAGTTTTAAGTCCCCCCAGGGGGACAATGAGCAGTTCTTC; CDR3aa: CASSFKSPQGDNEQFF
d_gene: -; abundance: -; v_gene: TRBV24-1; j_gene: TRBJ2-7; CDR3nt: TGTGCCACCAGCCCCGGGCTCCCCGCTTCCTACGAGCAGTACTTC; CDR3aa: CATSPGLPASYEQYF
d_gene: TRBD1; abundance: -; v_gene: TRBV24-1; j_gene: TRBJ1-1; CDR3nt: TGTGCCACCAGTGTTTACGGGACAGGGGACACTGAAGCTTTCTTT; CDR3aa: CATSVYGTGDTEAFF
d_gene: TRBD1; abundance: -; v_gene: TRBV29-1; j_gene: TRBJ2-1; CDR3nt: TGCAGCGTTTTGACAGGGGGCTTCTACAATGAGCAGTTCTTC; CDR3aa: CSVLTGGFYNEQFF
d_gene: TRBD1; abundance: few; v_gene: TRBV10-3; j_gene: TRBJ2-7; CDR3nt: TGTGCCATCAGTAGCGACAGGGGGCTATCTACCTACGAGCAGTACTTC; CDR3aa: CAISSDRGLSTYEQYF
d_gene: TRBD1; abundance: -; v_gene: TRBV6-1; j_gene: TRBJ1-5; CDR3nt: TGTGCCAGCAGTCCTGGTCCGGGACAGGGTAAGAAGTATAGCAATCAGCCCCAGCATTTT; CDR3aa: CASSPGPGQGKKYSNQPQHF
d_gene: TRBD1; abundance: -; v_gene: TRBV5-1; j_gene: TRBJ2-7; CDR3nt: TGCGCCAGCAGCGTCCAGGGGGCTACCTCCTACGAGCAGTACTTC; CDR3aa: CASSVQGATSYEQYF
d_gene: -; abundance: -; v_gene: TRBV9; j_gene: TRBJ1-1; CDR3nt: TGTGCCAGCAGCGCCTCGCTGACAGGCCGCACTGAAGCTTTCTTT; CDR3aa: CASSASLTGRTEAFF
d_gene: TRBD2; abundance: -; v_gene: TRBV30; j_gene: TRBJ2-7; CDR3nt: TGTGCCTGGAGTAGGCGGGAGTCGTACGAGCAGTACTTC; CDR3aa: CAWSRRESYEQYF
d_gene: -; abundance: -; v_gene: TRBV7-2; j_gene: TRBJ2-4; CDR3nt: TGTGCCAGCAGCTTAGAGGGAAGGGTCAAAAACATTCAGTACTTC; CDR3aa: CASSLEGRVKNIQYF
d_gene: TRBD2; abundance: few; v_gene: TRBV9; j_gene: TRBJ2-5; CDR3nt: TGTGCCAGCAGCCTTCATCCTACTAGCGGGGAAGAGACCCAGTACTTC; CDR3aa: CASSLHPTSGEETQYF
d_gene: -; abundance: few; v_gene: TRBV7-9; j_gene: TRBJ1-1; CDR3nt: TGTGCCAGCAGCTTAATGGCGGTATCCTCGGGGGGCACTGAAGCTTTCTTT; CDR3aa: CASSLMAVSSGGTEAFF
d_gene: -; abundance: few; v_gene: TRBV5-1; j_gene: TRBJ2-3; CDR3nt: TGCGCCAGCAGCTGGAGGGGGGCCGAGGGCACAGATACGCAGTATTTT; CDR3aa: CASSWRGAEGTDTQYF
d_gene: TRBD2; abundance: few; v_gene: TRBV5-6; j_gene: TRBJ2-1; CDR3nt: TGTGCCAGCAGCAGCCCTAGCGGGAGGACTACCAATGAGCAGTTCTTC; CDR3aa: CASSSPSGRTTNEQFF
d_gene: -; abundance: -; v_gene: TRBV5-1; j_gene: TRBJ2-1; CDR3nt: TGCGCCAGCAGCTTGGGAGGAGGGCTAATGGGTGAGCAGTTCTTC; CDR3aa: CASSLGGGLMGEQFF
d_gene: TRBD1; abundance: -; v_gene: TRBV7-6; j_gene: TRBJ2-1; CDR3nt: TGTGCCAGCAGCCCGGGACAGGCTTACAATGAGCAGTTCTTC; CDR3aa: CASSPGQAYNEQFF
d_gene: -; abundance: -; v_gene: TRBV29-1; j_gene: TRBJ1-2; CDR3nt: TGCAGCGTTGAATCGGGACGGTATGACTACACCTTC; CDR3aa: CSVESGRYDYTF
d_gene: TRBD1; abundance: -; v_gene: TRBV5-1; j_gene: TRBJ2-3; CDR3nt: TGCGCCAGCAGCCTGACCGAGACAGGGATCACAGATACGCAGTATTTT; CDR3aa: CASSLTETGITDTQYF
d_gene: -; abundance: -; v_gene: TRBV5-5; j_gene: TRBJ1-5; CDR3nt: TGTGCCAGCAGCTTGGAGGCAGTCAACAATCAGCCCCAGCATTTT; CDR3aa: CASSLEAVNNQPQHF